The 22 T cell receptor beta chains below all came from one sample that was sequenced in a study of T cell changes during pregnancy in multiple sclerosis. Clones were read by immunoSEQ multiplex PCR, and TCRdb kept only the in-frame ones, dropping some. The sample lists 50,000 or so clones, approximately 92% occurring once. The input for sequencing was CD4+ T cells from peripheral blood mononuclear cells, taken in the third trimester of pregnancy. These receptors were obtained from a female donor with multiple sclerosis, enrolled in a pregnancy study.

The chain carries TRBV5-1 and TRBJ2-3; 8 bases agree with TRBD2. The germline CDR1 and CDR2 sequences are SGHRS and YFSETQ. J lost 3 bases, V lost 7 bases, and 16 bases had no gene match. CDR3 size: 17 residues. CDR3 nucleotides: TGCGCCAGCGCGAACCTCCTAGCGGGCGCCGGGACAGATACGCAGTATTTT. It yields the protein CASANLLAGAGTDTQYF.

The chain has TRBV19 and TRBJ2-5, with TRBD1 as a possible D gene (5 bases). From germline, CDR1 is LNHDA and CDR2 SQIVND (reference sequence). Trimming removed 4 bases from V and 2 bases from J, with 14 bases in between. This CDR3 is 15 amino acids long. Here the CDR3 DNA reads TGTGCCAGTAGTACGCGACAGAATAGTCAAGAGACCCAGTACTTC. Translation gives CASSTRQNSQETQYF. The variable domain in full, completed from reference TRBV19 and TRBJ2-5, reads DGGITQSPKYLFRKEGQNVTLSCEQNLNHDAMYWYRQDPGQGLRLIYYSQIVNDFQKGDIAEGYSVSREKKESFPLTVTSAQKNPTAFYLCASSTRQNSQETQYFGPGTRLLVL.

This clone was recorded once. The chain employs TRBV19 and TRBJ2-5, with 7 bases lining up with TRBD1. Germline loops: CDR1 LNHDA, CDR2 SQIVND (reference sequence). With V trimmed by 6 bases and J by 2 bases, 12 bases remained unmatched. CDR3 length: 16 residues. The CDR3 here is CASRLTGRLGQETQYF. The CDR3 nucleotides read TGTGCCAGTAGGTTGACAGGGCGACTTGGACAAGAGACCCAGTACTTC.

The rearrangement uses TRBV14 and TRBJ1-2; D unresolved. Germline CDR1 and CDR2: SGHDN and FVKESK. CDR3 length: 13 amino acids. V lost 0 bases, J lost 4 bases, and 6 bases lay in between. The CDR3 DNA sequence: TGTGCCAGCAGCCAAGATCTGGCCTATGGCTACACCTTC. Amino acids: CASSQDLAYGYTF.

This chain joins TRBV5-1 and TRBJ2-7; TRBD2 might be the D (6 bases). Germline V CDR1 and CDR2: SGHRS, YFSETQ. There are 14 residues in the CDR3. V was trimmed by 4 bases and J by 5 bases, leaving 16 bases between them. CDR3 DNA sequence: TGCGCCAGCAGCGGGGCGGGGACTTACGACGAGCAGTACTTC. Its protein product is CASSGAGTYDEQYF.

This clone has just one count. V is TRBV5-1 and J is TRBJ2-1, with unresolved D. Trimming removed 0 bases at V and 5 bases at J, with 9 bases between. From germline, CDR1 is SGHRS and CDR2 YFSETQ. The CDR3 is 14 amino acids. The CDR3 bases are TGCGCCAGCAGCTTGGTGGGTCTAGACAATGAGCAGTTCTTC. This encodes CASSLVGLDNEQFF.

V gene TRBV4-1 combines with J gene TRBJ1-2, with D uncertain. The CDR3 extends over 15 amino acids. V lost 3 bases to trimming and J lost 3 bases, with 14 bases between them. Per the germline V gene, CDR1 is MGHRA and CDR2 is YSYEKL. The CDR3 protein is CASSQLEGVYYGYTF. The CDR3 coding sequence is TGCGCCAGCAGCCAGCTGGAGGGTGTGTACTATGGCTACACCTTC.

The gene calls are TRBV7-9 and TRBJ1-5, with D possibly TRBD1 on 5 matching bases. Germline-derived CDR1 and CDR2 are SEHNR and FQNEAQ (reference sequence). The CDR3 spans 15 residues. Trimming pared 4 bases from V and 5 bases from J, leaving 15 bases between. The CDR3 reads CASSSGGWGDQPQHF. CDR3 DNA: TGTGCCAGCAGCTCTGGTGGGTGGGGGGATCAGCCCCAGCATTTT.

The V call is TRBV9, the J call TRBJ2-7; TRBD2 matches at 9 bases. The CDR3 runs to 15 residues. Losses at the gene ends were 4 bases for V and 5 bases for J; bases not matched to a gene: 10. Germline V gene lookup returns CDR1 SGDLS and CDR2 YYNGEE. Here the CDR3 DNA reads TGTGCCAGCAGCCTGAGGGCGGGAGGGCTCGACGAGCAGTACTTC. As protein: CASSLRAGGLDEQYF.

This rearrangement joins TRBV2 to TRBJ2-1, with 15 bases identical to TRBD2. CDR1 is SNHLY, CDR2 FYNNEI, per germline. The CDR3 sequence is 19 residues long. Trimming at V came to 5 bases and at J to 2 bases, leaving 10 bases not matched to a gene. The CDR3: CASSHSPGTSGRTYNEQFF. The CDR3 DNA follows: TGTGCCAGCAGTCATAGTCCCGGGACTAGCGGGAGGACCTACAATGAGCAGTTCTTC.

The chain couples TRBV2 to TRBJ2-1; D possibly corresponds to TRBD1 (6 bases). Trimming cost V 7 bases and J 8 bases, with 21 bases left between them. The CDR3 has 15 amino acids. From germline, CDR1 is SNHLY and CDR2 FYNNEI. The CDR3 region is CASKIQGGTWDEQFF. The CDR3 DNA reads as TGTGCCAGCAAGATACAGGGTGGCACGTGGGATGAGCAGTTCTTC.

The CDR3 sequence: CSALHREKAFF. The CDR3 region has the DNA TGCAGTGCTCTCCACAGGGAGAAAGCTTTCTTT. This rearrangement joins TRBV20-1 to TRBJ1-1, with TRBD1 as a possible D gene (6 bases). CDR1 DFQATT and CDR2 SNEGSKA come from the germline V gene (reference sequence). The length of the CDR3 is 11 residues. The germline V and J ends were trimmed by 5 bases and 9 bases, with 13 bases remaining between them.

The chain has TRBV9 and TRBJ1-2; TRBD1 is a possible D gene (6 bases). Germline CDR1 and CDR2: SGDLS and YYNGEE. V was clipped by 3 bases and J by 4 bases, with 16 bases between them. This CDR3 has 15 amino acids. The CDR3 region has the DNA TGTGCCAGCAGCGCACGGGACATTGGGGCCTATGGCTACACCTTC. Amino acid sequence: CASSARDIGAYGYTF.

This clone has a handful of counts. This chain joins TRBV27 and TRBJ1-1; possibly TRBD1 for D (5 bases). V was clipped by 4 bases and J by 3 bases, with 9 bases between them. Germline CDR1 and CDR2: MNHEY and SMNVEV (reference sequence). The CDR3 sequence is 13 residues long. In nucleotides, the CDR3 is TGTGCCAGCAGTTGGGGCAGCGACACTGAAGCTTTCTTT. Its protein is CASSWGSDTEAFF.

CDR3 protein: CASSARGADTQYF. For the CDR3, the DNA is TGTGCCAGCAGCGCGCGGGGGGCAGATACGCAGTATTTT. The chain joins TRBV9 to TRBJ2-3; 8 positions match TRBD2. CDR1 is SGDLS, CDR2 YYNGEE, per germline. This CDR3 region has 13 residues. The J segment lost 4 bases and the V segment lost 3 bases, leaving 1 base of the junction unmatched.

The CDR3 reads CAWSVRARLNYGYTF. The CDR3 DNA reads TGTGCCTGGAGTGTCAGGGCCAGGCTTAACTATGGCTACACCTTC. The chain employs TRBV30 and TRBJ1-2; D may be TRBD1 (5 bases). The CDR3 loop spans 15 amino acids. V was pared by 0 bases and J by 1 base, with 12 bases between. In germline, CDR1 is GTSNPN, CDR2 SVGIG (reference sequence).

This chain links TRBV5-1 with TRBJ2-3; tentative D call: TRBD2 (6 bases). The V gene lost 4 bases and the J gene lost 6 bases, with 18 bases spanning the gap. This CDR3 spans 15 amino acids. Germline V CDR1 and CDR2: SGHRS, YFSETQ. DNA of the CDR3: TGCGCCAGCAGCCTTTCCGGGACTGGCCTCGATACGCAGTATTTT. It translates to CASSLSGTGLDTQYF. Full variable domain (remainder filled in from reference TRBV5-1 and TRBJ2-3): KAGVTQTPRYLIKTRGQQVTLSCSPISGHRSVSWYQQTPGQGLQFLFEYFSETQRNKGNFPGRFSGRQFSNSRSEMNVSTLELGDSALYLCASSLSGTGLDTQYFGPGTRLTVL.

The chain uses TRBV7-6 and TRBJ2-5, with 11 bases identical to TRBD2. The CDR3 has 16 amino acids. The germline V gene encodes CDR1 SGHVS and CDR2 FNYEAQ. V lost 3 bases, J lost 4 bases, and 7 bases stayed unmatched. The CDR3 DNA sequence: TGTGCCAGCAGCTTCTCACTAGCGGGGGTTCCAGAGACCCAGTACTTC. It yields the protein CASSFSLAGVPETQYF.

The chain carries TRBV5-8 and TRBJ1-5; D ambiguous. The V and J ends lost 0 bases and 0 bases respectively, with 7 bases between them. Per the germline V gene, CDR1 is SGHTS and CDR2 is YDEGEE. CDR3 length: 15 amino acids. The CDR3 DNA reads as TGTGCCAGCAGCTTGGAACAGTTTAGCAATCAGCCCCAGCATTTT. Encoded protein: CASSLEQFSNQPQHF.

The V and J genes are TRBV6-4 and TRBJ2-3, with a tentative D call TRBD2 (5 bases). Germline CDR1 reads MRHNA; CDR2 reads SNTAGT. This CDR3 has 15 residues. Trimming shortened V by 3 bases and J by 0 bases, and 10 bases separated the two germline ends. In DNA form, the CDR3 reads TGTGCCAGCAGTGATAGAGGGTCTAGCACAGATACGCAGTATTTT. This codes for CASSDRGSSTDTQYF.

The V gene is TRBV7-7, the J gene TRBJ2-5, with D perhaps matching TRBD1 (5 bases). Germline CDR1 reads SSHAT; CDR2 reads FNYEAQ (reference sequence). The CDR3 spans 14 residues. V gave up 5 bases and J gave up 4 bases, with 14 bases separating them. The CDR3 loop reads CASSPLGTGETQYF. The CDR3 nucleotides read TGTGCCAGCAGCCCTCTGGGAACAGGAGAGACCCAGTACTTC.

This clone has a single count. This chain connects TRBV30 to TRBJ1-5, with 11 bases identical to TRBD1. Germline V gene sequence: CDR1 GTSNPN, CDR2 SVGIG (reference sequence). Trimming took 5 bases from V and 4 from J; bases not matched to a gene: 4. The CDR3 sequence is 14 residues long. The CDR3 coding sequence is TGTGCCTGGGGCGGGACAGGGGGGAATCAGCCCCAGCATTTT. Amino acids: CAWGGTGGNQPQHF.